The sequence of this T cell receptor (beta chain) was determined in a study of blood T cell repertoires in COVID-19. Study overall: Acute and convalescent COVID-19 samples came from the United States, Italy and Spain.

Study processing details: Reference gene primer amplification yielded estimated nucleated cell counts. Here immunoSEQ multiplex PCR was the method, and the copy in TCRdb shows in-frame clones only, minus some. That table is the source of V, J and clone size, and D and trimming were worked out from the DNA. Seen here are more than 200,000 clones, 88% observed once, and the top ten hold roughly 6.7%. The V gene end was trimmed by 7 bases and the J gene end by 6 bases; junction bases not matched to a gene: 11. The germline V gene has CDR1 MDHEN and CDR2 SYDVKM. There are 14 residues in the CDR3. This receptor was identified in a woman in her twenties or thirties with COVID-19, enrolled during active disease. J is TRBJ1-2 and V is TRBV28; TRBD1 matches 7 bases. Sequenced: peripheral blood. The CDR3 DNA reads TGTGCCAGCAATTGGGACAGCCGGCGGGATGGCTACACCTTC. Translated: CASNWDSRRDGYTF.